This T cell receptor beta chain was retrieved from a study of blood T cell repertoires in COVID-19. About the research overall: Acute and convalescent COVID-19 specimens originated in the United States, Italy and Spain. From T cells, B-cell-depleted T cells, or PBMCs came the material, which was cDNA or gDNA.

V lost 5 bases and J lost 6, with 18 bases in between. Germline V gives CDR1 PRHDT, CDR2 FYEKMQ (reference sequence). There are 15 residues in the CDR3. In the authors' workflow: Using reference gene primer amplification, nucleated cell counts were estimated. Clones were read by immunoSEQ multiplex PCR, and TCRdb kept only the in-frame ones, dropping some. V and J calls and clone size are as listed in that table; D and trimming were resolved from the DNA. The sample lists 300,000 to 450,000 clones, less than 85% occurring once. This clone has just one count. The chain joins TRBV13 to TRBJ2-3, with D tentatively TRBD2 (7 bases). The sequenced sample consisted of peripheral blood. This TCR was sampled from a woman aged 18-30 years with acute or convalescent COVID-19. CDR3 bases: TGTGCCAGCAGCGCCAGAGGGGGGGAGTGGGATACGCAGTATTTT. Its translation: CASSARGGEWDTQYF.